Sequencing of this TCR beta chain was carried out in a study of blood T cell repertoires in COVID-19. Overall study context: COVID-19 samples, acute and convalescent, were from the United States, Italy and Spain. PBMCs, B-cell-depleted T cells, or T cells provided the cDNA or gDNA that made up the material.

The CDR3 loop spans 14 amino acids. The V gene end was trimmed by 0 bases and the J gene end by 2 bases; junction bases not matched to a gene: 1. Germline V gene sequence: CDR1 SGHTA, CDR2 FQGNSA. Original methodology: Scientists estimated how many nucleated cells there were by amplifying reference gene primers. Clones were read by immunoSEQ multiplex PCR, and TCRdb kept only the in-frame ones, dropping some. That table is the source of V, J and clone size, and D and trimming were worked out from the DNA. The sample has a few hundred thousand clones; around 87% are singletons. The J gene is TRBJ2-7, the V gene TRBV7-2, with 7 bases that match TRBD1. The specimen was peripheral blood. The receptor was isolated from a woman between 45 and 65 years old with active or convalescent COVID-19. The CDR3, as DNA: TGTGCCAGCAGCTTAGCTGGACAGGCCTACGAGCAGTACTTC. This sequence encodes CASSLAGQAYEQYF.